Below are 7 T cell receptor beta chains sequenced from a single sample in a study of radiotherapy plus CTLA-4 blockade in lung cancer. This table comes from immunoSEQ multiplex PCR, and its TCRdb copy is limited to in-frame clones, with some not included. The data show about 62,000 clones, with around 76% seen just once and 2.9% held by the top ten. Source: peripheral blood, taken from a patient treated with radiotherapy plus ipilimumab. The receptors stem from a human donor with non-small cell lung cancer who had a complete response to radiotherapy plus ipilimumab.

The V gene is TRBV4-1, the J gene TRBJ1-1; D perhaps matches TRBD1 (5 bases). This CDR3 region has 18 residues. CDR1 is MGHRA, CDR2 YSYEKL, per germline. The V and J ends lost 2 bases and 1 base respectively, with 20 bases between them. CDR3 nucleotide sequence: TGCGCCAGCAGCCAACCAGAAGAGACAGTGTGGTCGAACACTGAAGCTTTCTTT. Translated, it gives CASSQPEETVWSNTEAFF.

J is TRBJ2-2 and V is TRBV5-1; TRBD2 aligns across 10 bases. Germline assignment: CDR1 SGHRS and CDR2 YFSETQ. This CDR3 is 15 amino acids long. V lost 5 bases and J lost 3; bases outside the gene matches: 4. The CDR3 is CASRSGRAHTGELFF. In DNA form, the CDR3 reads TGCGCCAGCAGGAGCGGGAGGGCCCACACCGGGGAGCTGTTTTTT.

V and J are TRBV19 and TRBJ1-5; 7 nucleotides match TRBD1. J lost 3 bases, V lost 3 bases, and 5 bases had no gene match. Germline CDR1 LNHDA, CDR2 SQIVND (reference sequence). The CDR3 is 15 residues long. CDR3 bases: TGTGCCAGTAGTATCTACAGGGGTTTCAATCAGCCCCAGCATTTT. It yields the protein CASSIYRGFNQPQHF.

This clone was detected only once. The V gene is TRBV9, the J gene TRBJ2-7; TRBD1 matches at 7 bases. Per the germline V gene, CDR1 is SGDLS and CDR2 is YYNGEE. V shed 4 bases, J shed 2 bases, and the junction held 9 bases outside the gene matches. The CDR3 has 15 residues. The CDR3 loop reads CASSLHGTATYEQYF. As DNA, the CDR3 is TGTGCCAGCAGCCTCCACGGGACAGCTACCTACGAGCAGTACTTC.

This chain connects TRBV6-1 to TRBJ2-5, with D maybe TRBD1 (5 bases). The ends were cut back, 3 bases at V and 2 bases at J, with 10 bases in the middle. Germline-derived CDR1 and CDR2 are MNHNS and SASEGT. This CDR3 is built from 14 residues. CDR3 bases: TGTGCCAGCAGTGAGGTAGGGGCACAAGAGACCCAGTACTTC. This encodes CASSEVGAQETQYF.

V and J are TRBV15 and TRBJ1-6; 11 bases map to TRBD1. The J segment lost 10 bases and the V segment lost 4 bases, leaving 6 bases of the junction unmatched. This CDR3 is 15 amino acids long. Germline-derived CDR1 and CDR2 are LNHNV and YYDKDF (reference sequence). Here the CDR3 DNA reads TGTGCCACCAGCAATATGGGACAGGGGGTATCACCCCTCCACTTT. It codes for CATSNMGQGVSPLHF.

Here the CDR3 DNA reads TGTGCCAGCAGTTTAGCGGGAGTTCTAGATACGCAGTATTTT. The encoded protein is CASSLAGVLDTQYF. The V call is TRBV28, the J call TRBJ2-3; 7 bases agree with TRBD2. CDR1 MDHEN and CDR2 SYDVKM come from the germline V gene. With V trimmed by 2 bases and J by 5 bases, 4 bases remained unmatched. The CDR3 length is 14 residues.